A selection of T cell receptor beta chains follows, all from one sample in a study of technical replicates of blood from a few donors. Generated by immunoSEQ multiplex PCR, the TCRdb table keeps only in-frame clones and is missing some. The data show tens of thousands of clones, 80% to 95% seen once. The sample taken for sequencing was T cells isolated from PBMCs. Receptors were obtained from a human donor in good health. Both conserved end residues are part of each CDR3. The D gene is left open where the match is weak. Expanded clones get a size class; other rows say once, few or many, or leave the size out.

j_gene,d_gene,abundance,v_gene,CDR3nt,CDR3aa
TRBJ1-2,TRBD1,NA,TRBV7-2,TGTGCCAGCAGCCGGGACAGTCATGGCTACACCTTC,CASSRDSHGYTF
TRBJ1-4,TRBD1,NA,TRBV2,TGTGCCAGCAGTGACTCAGGGGGACTTAATGAAAAACTGTTTTTT,CASSDSGGLNEKLFF
TRBJ2-1,TRBD2,once,TRBV4-3,TGCGCCAGCAGCCTTGGGACTAGCGGGAGGGGTGAGCAGTTCTTC,CASSLGTSGRGEQFF
TRBJ2-3,TRBD2,NA,TRBV4-2,TGTGCCAGCAGCCAAGATCTAGCGGGAGGCACAGATACGCAGTATTTT,CASSQDLAGGTDTQYF
TRBJ1-2,TRBD1,NA,TRBV29-1,TGCAGCGCCGAGGGACAGGGATATGGCTACACCTTC,CSAEGQGYGYTF
TRBJ1-1,TRBD1,NA,TRBV25-1,TGTGCCAGCAGTGGACAGGGCCGGACTGAAGCTTTCTTT,CASSGQGRTEAFF
TRBJ2-3,TRBD2,NA,TRBV6-5,TGTGCCAGCGCGGTAGCGGGAGTCACAGATACGCAGTATTTT,CASAVAGVTDTQYF
TRBJ1-3,NA,NA,TRBV29-1,TGCAGCGCTAGCTTCTCTGGAAACACCATATATTTT,CSASFSGNTIYF
TRBJ2-7,NA,NA,TRBV7-2,TGTGCCAGCAGCTCCGGAGCCTACGAGCAGTACTTC,CASSSGAYEQYF
TRBJ2-7,TRBD2,once,TRBV30,TGTGCCTGGAGTGAGCGGGAGGGATACGAGCAGTACTTC,CAWSEREGYEQYF
TRBJ2-2,TRBD2,NA,TRBV13,TGTGCCAGCAGCCCCCGACTAGCGGGAGTTGCCGGGGAGCTGTTTTTT,CASSPRLAGVAGELFF
TRBJ1-1,NA,NA,TRBV7-2,TGTGCCAGCAGCTATTCGGGGGGTTTTACTGAAGCTTTCTTT,CASSYSGGFTEAFF
TRBJ2-1,TRBD2,NA,TRBV7-3,TGTGCCAGCAGCTTAAGCGGAGGGACTAGCGGCCTGGGGAGGGAGTTCTTC,CASSLSGGTSGLGREFF
TRBJ1-2,NA,NA,TRBV6-5,TGTGCCAGCGCTGCGGGGGGCGCAGCCTATGGCTACACCTTC,CASAAGGAAYGYTF
TRBJ1-5,NA,NA,TRBV20-1,TGCAGTGCTCAGATGAATCAGCCCCAGCATTTT,CSAQMNQPQHF
TRBJ2-3,TRBD2,NA,TRBV4-1,TGCGCCAGCAGCCCGTTAGCGGGAGTCACAGATACGCAGTATTTT,CASSPLAGVTDTQYF
TRBJ1-4,NA,NA,TRBV11-2,TGTGCCAGCAGCTCTGTTTGGAGTGATAGTGAAAAACTGTTTTTT,CASSSVWSDSEKLFF
TRBJ1-2,TRBD1,NA,TRBV29-1,TGCAGCGTTCCTGACAGGGGGCTTAATGGCTACACCTTC,CSVPDRGLNGYTF
TRBJ2-1,NA,NA,TRBV13,TGTGCCAGCAGCTTAGACTTGGCAGGTGCACGTGAGCAGTTCTTC,CASSLDLAGAREQFF
TRBJ1-1,TRBD1,NA,TRBV13,TGTGCCAGCAGCCTCTTTGACAGGGTATATACTGAAGCTTTCTTT,CASSLFDRVYTEAFF
TRBJ2-7,NA,NA,TRBV27,TGTGCCAGCAGTTTGGCCAGGGTCTCCTACGAGCAGTACTTC,CASSLARVSYEQYF
TRBJ1-2,NA,once,TRBV29-1,TGCAGCGTGCAGGGGAACAATGGCTACACCTTC,CSVQGNNGYTF
TRBJ2-5,TRBD2,NA,TRBV18,TGTGCCAGCTCACCATACGTAACTAGCGGGACCACTCTTCAAGAGACCCAGTACTTC,CASSPYVTSGTTLQETQYF
TRBJ2-7,TRBD1,NA,TRBV15,TGTGCCACCAGCATCGGACAGGGTGAGCAGTACTTC,CATSIGQGEQYF
TRBJ2-7,TRBD2,NA,TRBV6-1,TGTGCCAGCAGTGTACTAGCGGTCGGCTACGAGCAGTACTTC,CASSVLAVGYEQYF
TRBJ2-1,TRBD2,NA,TRBV10-1,TGCGCCAGCAGTGAGGAGGCGGGAGGGTACAATGAGCAGTTCTTC,CASSEEAGGYNEQFF
TRBJ2-1,TRBD2,NA,TRBV9,TGTGCCAGCAGCGTACTAGCGGGAGGCCTCGTCAACAATGAGCAGTTCTTC,CASSVLAGGLVNNEQFF
TRBJ2-2,TRBD2,NA,TRBV10-1,TGCGCCAGCAGTTTAGCGGGAGACACCGGGGAGCTGTTTTTT,CASSLAGDTGELFF
TRBJ1-5,NA,NA,TRBV7-2,TGTGCCAGCAGCTTTCCCCCTTATAGCAATCAGCCCCAGCATTTT,CASSFPPYSNQPQHF
TRBJ2-7,NA,NA,TRBV10-3,TGTGCCATCAGTGAGGGACTGAGCTACGAGCAGTACTTC,CAISEGLSYEQYF
TRBJ1-1,NA,NA,TRBV10-2,TGCGCCAGCCAAACAGGTCTTGAAGCTTTCTTT,CASQTGLEAFF
TRBJ2-7,TRBD1,NA,TRBV5-4,TGTGCCAGCAGAGGGACAGGGTACGAGCAGTACTTC,CASRGTGYEQYF
TRBJ2-7,TRBD1,NA,TRBV29-1,TGCAGCGTTGGGGGACAGGGAACGTACGAGCAGTACTTC,CSVGGQGTYEQYF
TRBJ1-1,NA,NA,TRBV2,TGTGCCAGCAGCCCCACGAGCCCAGAAGCTTTCTTT,CASSPTSPEAFF
TRBJ1-1,NA,NA,TRBV19,TGTGCCAGTAGTATAATCCCGGGAGCTACTGAAGCTTTCTTT,CASSIIPGATEAFF
TRBJ2-1,TRBD2,NA,TRBV5-1,TGCGCCAGTTCTCTAGCGGGAAGGTACAATGAGCAGTTCTTC,CASSLAGRYNEQFF
TRBJ2-7,NA,few,TRBV5-1,TGCGCCAGCAGCTTGGGACACTCCTACGAGCAGTACTTC,CASSLGHSYEQYF
TRBJ2-7,TRBD2,NA,TRBV5-8,TGTGCCAGCAGCTGGGGGGGGGTAACCGAGCAGTACTTC,CASSWGGVTEQYF
TRBJ2-7,NA,NA,TRBV2,TGTGCCAGCATAACCGGGTCCTTCTTCGTTCCCTACGAGCAGTACTTC,CASITGSFFVPYEQYF
TRBJ1-5,NA,once,TRBV6-6,TGTGCCAGCAGTTACTCAGGACAGCCCAATCAGCCCCAGCATTTT,CASSYSGQPNQPQHF
TRBJ2-7,TRBD2,NA,TRBV5-4,TGTGCCAGCAGGCGAGAACCGGGACTAGCCGCCTACGAGCAGTACTTC,CASRREPGLAAYEQYF
TRBJ2-7,TRBD1,once,TRBV19,TGTGCCAGCTCGACAGGGTCGTTGTACGAGCAGTACTTC,CASSTGSLYEQYF
TRBJ2-5,TRBD2,NA,TRBV28,TGTGCCAGCAGCTTAGCGGGACTTCAAGAGACCCAGTACTTC,CASSLAGLQETQYF
TRBJ2-1,NA,NA,TRBV5-5,TGTGCCAGCAGCCCGTATCATGCGGCCAGCTCCTACAATGAGCAGTTCTTC,CASSPYHAASSYNEQFF
TRBJ1-1,NA,NA,TRBV7-8,TGTGCCAGCAGCTTAACGAGTTCCTACACTGAAGCTTTCTTT,CASSLTSSYTEAFF